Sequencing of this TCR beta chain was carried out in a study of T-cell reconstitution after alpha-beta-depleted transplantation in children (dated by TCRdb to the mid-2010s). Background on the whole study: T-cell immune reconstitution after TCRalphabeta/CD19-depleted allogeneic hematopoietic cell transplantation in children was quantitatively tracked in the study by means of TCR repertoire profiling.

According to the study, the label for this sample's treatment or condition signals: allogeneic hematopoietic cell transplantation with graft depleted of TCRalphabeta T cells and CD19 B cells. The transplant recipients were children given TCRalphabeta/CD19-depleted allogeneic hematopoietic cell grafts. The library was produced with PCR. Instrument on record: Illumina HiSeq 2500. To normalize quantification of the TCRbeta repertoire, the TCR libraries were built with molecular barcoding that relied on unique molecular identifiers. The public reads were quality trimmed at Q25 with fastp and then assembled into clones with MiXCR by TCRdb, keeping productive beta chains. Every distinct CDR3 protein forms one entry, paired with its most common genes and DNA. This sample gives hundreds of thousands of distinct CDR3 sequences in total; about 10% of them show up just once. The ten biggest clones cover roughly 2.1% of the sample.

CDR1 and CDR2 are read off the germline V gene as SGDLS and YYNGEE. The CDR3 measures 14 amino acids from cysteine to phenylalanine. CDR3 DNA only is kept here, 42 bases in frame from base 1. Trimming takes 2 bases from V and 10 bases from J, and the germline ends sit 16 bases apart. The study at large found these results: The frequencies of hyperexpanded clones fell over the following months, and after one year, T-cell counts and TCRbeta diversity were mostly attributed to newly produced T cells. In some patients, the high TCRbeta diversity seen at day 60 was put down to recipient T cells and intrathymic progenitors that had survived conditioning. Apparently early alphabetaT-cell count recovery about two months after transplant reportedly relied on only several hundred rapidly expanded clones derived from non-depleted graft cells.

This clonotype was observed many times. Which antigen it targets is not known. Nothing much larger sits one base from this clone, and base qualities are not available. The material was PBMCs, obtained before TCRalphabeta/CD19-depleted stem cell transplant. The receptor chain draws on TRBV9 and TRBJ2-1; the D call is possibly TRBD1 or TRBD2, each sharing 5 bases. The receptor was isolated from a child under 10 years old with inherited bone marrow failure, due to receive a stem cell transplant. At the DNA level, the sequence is TGTGCCAGCAGCGTCCTGCCCGGGGCAGGCGAGCAGTTCTTC. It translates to CASSVLPGAGEQFF.